This T cell receptor (beta chain) appears in the sequencing data of a study of patients and donors after allogeneic stem cell transplantation. J gave up 3 bases and V 7 bases, and 8 bases lay outside the gene matches. Germline loops: CDR1 SNHLY, CDR2 FYNNEI. The CDR3 loop spans 14 amino acids. TCRdb reprocessed the RT-PCR reads with MiXCR, giving one entry per CDR3 protein. The sample lists approximately 98,000 distinct CDR3 sequences; about a third were seen once. This clonotype was obtained from a human donor who was either an allogeneic HSCT recipient or a stem cell or donor lymphocyte infusion donor (not recorded which). It is not recorded whose cells these are; they may come from a transplant donor. This chain joins TRBV2 and TRBJ2-7; the match to TRBD2 covers 8 bases. The sample comprised blood, either unsorted or a sorted T cell fraction (not recorded which). CDR3 amino acids: CASKAASGFYEQYF. The CDR3 DNA follows: TGTGCCAGCAAGGCGGCTAGCGGGTTCTACGAGCAGTACTTC.